This record concerns one TCR beta chain sequence. This record belongs to a study of shared T cell receptors in the human thymus. Germline V lookup: CDR1 MDHEN, CDR2 SYDVKM. This CDR3 has 14 amino acids. Between the trimmed V and J ends, which lost 2 bases and 0 bases, there was a span of 4 bases. Some clones are missing from TCRdb's copy, which holds only in-frame ones; the method was immunoSEQ multiplex PCR. In the table there are just under 550,000 clones, about four fifths of which are singletons. This sample was shared with a second study, whose subject was human thymus T cells. That paper adds: The thymus was resected at corrective cardiac surgery.

This TCR was recovered from a boy under three years old with a congenital heart defect. The V call is TRBV28, the J call TRBJ1-4; D call uncertain. Sequencing was done on a sample of thymocytes. The CDR3 sequence is CASSLQTTNEKLFF. DNA of the CDR3: TGTGCCAGCAGTTTACAAACAACTAATGAAAAACTGTTTTTT.